The entry that follows covers one T cell receptor (beta chain) sequence. This record belongs to a study of blood T cell repertoires in COVID-19. Background on the study: Both acute and convalescent COVID-19 samples were obtained from the United States, Italy and Spain. T cells, B-cell-depleted T cells, or PBMCs provided the cDNA or gDNA that served as material.

Repertoires were generated with immunoSEQ multiplex PCR, while TCRdb's copy carries only in-frame clones and drops some. The repertoire holds a few hundred thousand clones, with 80% to 90% as singletons. With 2 bases clipped from V and 3 bases from J, the junction kept 4 bases outside the gene matches. This CDR3 spans 14 amino acids. Per the germline V gene, CDR1 is MNHEY and CDR2 is SVGAGI. The TCR originated in a man aged 25-40 years in a cohort exposed to, infected with or recovered from COVID-19 (not recorded which). The sample comprised PBMCs or T cells enriched from blood (not recorded which). V usage is TRBV6-5 and J usage is TRBJ2-7, with 7 bases matching TRBD1. CDR3 in amino acids: CASSYRGQDYEQYF. The DNA for the CDR3 is TGTGCCAGCAGTTACCGAGGACAGGACTACGAGCAGTACTTC.